This is a list of T cell receptor beta chains from one sample in a study of immune evolution from preneoplasia to lung adenocarcinoma. Assay used: immunoSEQ multiplex PCR; TCRdb lists only in-frame clones, some missing. The table lists about 8,200 clones, over 75% of them singletons. Sequencing was performed on FFPE adjacent normal lung tissue. Source of these receptors: a person aged 70 to 79 with lung adenocarcinoma. The CDR3 runs from the conserved cysteine through the conserved F or W. Each record gives: J gene, D gene, V gene, CDR3 length, clone size, CDR3 protein, CDR3 DNA. The D gene is left open where the match is weak. Size is omitted from some rows. Given values are once, few, many or a class for expanded clones.

J: TRBJ1-4
D: TRBD1
V: TRBV9
length: 15
size: NA
CDR3: CASSPRDREGEKLFF
DNA: TGTGCCAGCAGCCCGAGGGACAGGGAGGGCGAAAAACTGTTTTTT

J: TRBJ1-6
D: NA
V: TRBV7-9
length: 11
size: NA
CDR3: CASSYNSPLHF
DNA: TGTGCCAGCAGCTATAATTCACCCCTCCACTTT

J: TRBJ1-1
D: NA
V: TRBV10-3
length: 11
size: NA
CDR3: CAIGGETEAFF
DNA: TGTGCCATCGGAGGGGAGACTGAAGCTTTCTTT

J: TRBJ2-3
D: NA
V: TRBV30
length: 12
size: few
CDR3: CAGGGYTDTQYF
DNA: TGTGCAGGTGGTGGTTACACAGATACGCAGTATTTT

J: TRBJ1-2
D: NA
V: TRBV29-1
length: 14
size: NA
CDR3: CSVAGAGDDYGYTF
DNA: TGCAGCGTTGCCGGTGCCGGGGATGATTATGGCTACACCTTC

J: TRBJ2-5
D: NA
V: TRBV29-1
length: 12
size: once
CDR3: CSVEVDRETQYF
DNA: TGCAGCGTTGAAGTGGATCGGGAGACCCAGTACTTC

J: TRBJ1-3
D: NA
V: TRBV19
length: 15
size: few
CDR3: CASQLDRYSGNTIYF
DNA: TGTGCCAGTCAGTTGGACCGCTACTCTGGAAACACCATATATTTT

J: TRBJ2-7
D: NA
V: TRBV7-6
length: 15
size: NA
CDR3: CASSSWTRGGYEQYF
DNA: TGTGCCAGCAGCTCCTGGACCAGGGGCGGGTACGAGCAGTACTTC

J: TRBJ2-1
D: TRBD1
V: TRBV25-1
length: 15
size: few
CDR3: CASSETGGSYNEQFF
DNA: TGTGCCAGCAGTGAAACAGGGGGATCCTACAATGAGCAGTTCTTC

J: TRBJ2-7
D: NA
V: TRBV4-1
length: 15
size: NA
CDR3: CASSQVETAPYEQYF
DNA: TGCGCCAGCAGCCAAGTCGAGACAGCCCCCTACGAGCAGTACTTC

J: TRBJ1-1
D: TRBD1
V: TRBV7-8
length: 13
size: NA
CDR3: CASSYQQGTEAFF
DNA: TGTGCCAGCAGCTACCAACAGGGGACTGAAGCTTTCTTT

J: TRBJ1-4
D: NA
V: TRBV9
length: 14
size: NA
CDR3: CASSLQGANEKLFF
DNA: TGTGCCAGCAGCCTACAGGGTGCTAATGAAAAACTGTTTTTT

J: TRBJ2-2
D: NA
V: TRBV21-1
length: 20
size: few
CDR3: CASSKDLGTREAPNTGELFF
DNA: TGTGCCAGCAGCAAAGACCTCGGGACGCGGGAGGCCCCGAACACCGGGGAGCTGTTTTTT

J: TRBJ1-6
D: NA
V: TRBV28
length: 13
size: NA
CDR3: CASHGSLNSPLHF
DNA: TGTGCCAGCCATGGGAGCCTCAATTCACCCCTCCACTTT

J: TRBJ2-7
D: NA
V: TRBV19
length: 14
size: NA
CDR3: CASSRQGKAGEQYF
DNA: TGTGCCAGTAGCCGGCAGGGGAAGGCTGGCGAGCAGTACTTC

J: TRBJ2-5
D: NA
V: TRBV19
length: 13
size: NA
CDR3: CASSSGQQETQYF
DNA: TGTGCCAGTAGTAGCGGACAGCAAGAGACCCAGTACTTC

J: TRBJ2-7
D: NA
V: TRBV29-1
length: 11
size: NA
CDR3: CSVEDRVGQYF
DNA: TGCAGCGTTGAAGATCGCGTTGGGCAGTACTTC

J: TRBJ2-4
D: NA
V: TRBV10-1
length: 13
size: NA
CDR3: CASSEPQGHIQYF
DNA: TGCGCCAGCAGTGAGCCCCAGGGGCACATTCAGTACTTC

J: TRBJ2-7
D: NA
V: TRBV27
length: 14
size: NA
CDR3: CASSSGQASYEQYF
DNA: TGTGCCAGCAGTTCTGGACAAGCATCCTACGAGCAGTACTTC

J: TRBJ2-7
D: NA
V: TRBV1
length: 18
size: NA
CDR3: CTSSHPRTSGGAIYEQYF
DNA: TGCACCAGCAGCCATCCCAGGACTAGCGGGGGGGCAATTTACGAGCAGTACTTC

J: TRBJ1-5
D: NA
V: TRBV6-1
length: 15
size: NA
CDR3: CASSVGPVPNQPQHF
DNA: TGTGCCAGCAGTGTAGGGCCGGTCCCCAATCAGCCCCAGCATTTT

J: TRBJ2-7
D: NA
V: TRBV30
length: 14
size: NA
CDR3: CAWGTQAGATEQYF
DNA: TGTGCCTGGGGAACCCAGGCGGGCGCGACCGAGCAGTACTTC

J: TRBJ2-3
D: NA
V: TRBV6-5
length: 14
size: NA
CDR3: CASSLRDSTDTQYF
DNA: TGTGCCAGCAGTCTCCGGGACTCCACAGATACGCAGTATTTT

J: TRBJ2-7
D: TRBD1
V: TRBV5-4
length: 13
size: NA
CDR3: CASSLDDRDEQYF
DNA: TGTGCCAGCAGCTTGGATGACAGGGACGAGCAGTACTTC

J: TRBJ1-1
D: TRBD1
V: TRBV11-1
length: 17
size: few
CDR3: CASSLRAGRGRRTEAFF
DNA: TGTGCCAGCAGCTTGAGGGCCGGCAGGGGGCGCCGAACTGAAGCTTTCTTT

J: TRBJ2-6
D: NA
V: TRBV6-1
length: 13
size: NA
CDR3: CASKISGANVLTF
DNA: TGTGCCAGCAAGATCTCTGGGGCCAACGTCCTGACTTTC

J: TRBJ2-7
D: NA
V: TRBV15
length: 14
size: NA
CDR3: CATSRDHTSYEQYF
DNA: TGTGCCACCAGCAGAGATCACACGAGCTACGAGCAGTACTTC

J: TRBJ2-3
D: NA
V: TRBV30
length: 9
size: NA
CDR3: CALGGTQYF
DNA: TGTGCCTTAGGAGGAACGCAGTATTTT

J: TRBJ2-7
D: NA
V: TRBV11-2
length: 13
size: NA
CDR3: CASSLGGGLEQYF
DNA: TGTGCCAGCAGCTTAGGGGGCGGTTTAGAGCAGTACTTC

J: TRBJ1-2
D: TRBD1
V: TRBV11-2
length: 16
size: NA
CDR3: CASSSGQGFANYGYTF
DNA: TGTGCCAGCAGCTCGGGACAGGGGTTTGCTAACTATGGCTACACCTTC

J: TRBJ1-1
D: TRBD1
V: TRBV6-4
length: 13
size: NA
CDR3: CASSSTGETEAFF
DNA: TGTGCCAGCAGTTCAACAGGGGAGACTGAAGCTTTCTTT